A single TCR beta chain is shown here with its context. The specificity of this receptor is unknown. Per-base qualities were not stored, and no clone one base away is much larger. This specimen comes from a study of T cell responses to AZD1222 COVID-19 vaccine (dated by TCRdb to 2020 to 2023). For the wider study: AZD1222 recipients whose second dose came at about 4 weeks and those whose second dose came at about 12 weeks were combined into one group, since spike-specific TCR depth and breadth did not differ between the two schedules. TCR sequencing was performed for about 250 trial participants, of whom some 200 were given two doses of AZD1222 and around 26 were given two doses of MenACWY control vaccine. Trial participants were enrolled by age into 18-55, 56-69 and 70-plus year subgroups, with 148, 28 and 57 TCR-sequenced participants respectively. Overall study outcomes, separate from this receptor: Most participants were white British and females outnumbered males, and the authors suggested that clonal diversity may have been underestimated. Spike-specific TCR breadth and depth rose significantly after two AZD1222 doses compared with day 0 and with MenACWY recipients. Because no day 14 peak-response samples were available, repertoires were characterized only after the peak T cell response. The whole spike protein was spanned by vaccine-associated CD4 TCRs, and dominant responses were seen in regions 160-218 and 743-854. Epitopes outside the regions mutated in the B.1.351 and B.1.1.7 variants were reportedly recognized by nearly half of the unique spike-specific TCRs. The 56-69-year group was small, and its depth increase did not reach significance, likely because of low power. Conclusions about previously exposed vaccinees are limited, since just six AZD1222 recipients were seropositive for SARS-CoV-2 at baseline.

The CDR3 regions of human TCRbeta chains were subjected to immunosequencing. The study's own analysis went as follows. TCRs in the repertoires were matched against a reference library of SARS-CoV-2-specific TCRs that had been generated with the MIRA antigen-specificity platform. Breadth was defined as the fraction of unique TCRs that were SARS-CoV-2-associated, and depth was defined as the fraction of total T cells that were SARS-CoV-2-associated. Using the MIRA data, every spike-specific TCR was mapped to the spike region that the TCR reacted to and assigned to either a CD4 or a CD8 class. Log10-transformed breadth and depth values were compared by one-way ANOVA with Sidak's multiple comparisons tests. Here the immuneACCESS table is served through TCRdb, limited to in-frame sequences with V and J called. Missing clones are a known gap in these copies; in checked studies unresolved V genes cover under half, and the rest lacks a known reason. Clone size and V and J calls were adopted from that table, with D and trimming inferred from the DNA. The sample data list about 150,000 clones, and 90% of these were observed just once. The ten largest clones represent 1.8% of the sample.

Deletion took 0 bases off V and 7 bases off J, with a span of 11 bases between the germline ends. The CDR3 numbers 14 residues from cysteine through phenylalanine. CDR3 DNA is the only sequence kept; it has 42 bases, read in frame from the first base. Taken from the germline V gene, the CDR1 and CDR2 loops are KGHDR and SFDVKD. The time point label on this specimen signifies: baseline before first vaccination. The vaccinee samples were drawn from two UK trials, COV001 and COV002, one of which was a single-blind randomized controlled phase 2/3 trial testing AZD1222 (ChAdOx1 nCoV-19) in healthy adults. For TCRbeta chain sequencing, PBMC samples from trial participants were taken at day 0 and at day 28 after the second dose.

This TCR was recovered from an adult in good health. The sequencing used peripheral blood, collected on day 0 of AZD1222 vaccination. The chain is encoded by TRBV24-1 joined to TRBJ1-1, and perhaps TRBD1 as D gene, on 6 matching bases. The CDR3 reads CATSDLRQGNEAFF. The nucleotide sequence reads as follows: TGTGCCACCAGTGATTTGCGGCAGGGGAATGAAGCTTTCTTT.